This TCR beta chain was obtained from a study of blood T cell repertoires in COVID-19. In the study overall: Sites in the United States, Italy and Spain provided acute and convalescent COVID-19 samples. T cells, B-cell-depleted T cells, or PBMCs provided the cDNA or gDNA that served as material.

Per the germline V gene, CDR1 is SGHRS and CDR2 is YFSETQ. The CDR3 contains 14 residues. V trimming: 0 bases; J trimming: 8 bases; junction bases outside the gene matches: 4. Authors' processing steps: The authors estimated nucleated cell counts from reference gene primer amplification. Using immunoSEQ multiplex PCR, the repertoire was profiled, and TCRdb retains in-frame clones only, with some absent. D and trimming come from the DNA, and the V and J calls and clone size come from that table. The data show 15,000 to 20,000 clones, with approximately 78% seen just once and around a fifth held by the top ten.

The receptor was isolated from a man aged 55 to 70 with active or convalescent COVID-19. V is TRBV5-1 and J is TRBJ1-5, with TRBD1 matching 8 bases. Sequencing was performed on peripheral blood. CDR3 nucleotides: TGCGCCAGCAGCTTGGTCCAGGGGGCAGAGCCCCAGCATTTT. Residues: CASSLVQGAEPQHF.